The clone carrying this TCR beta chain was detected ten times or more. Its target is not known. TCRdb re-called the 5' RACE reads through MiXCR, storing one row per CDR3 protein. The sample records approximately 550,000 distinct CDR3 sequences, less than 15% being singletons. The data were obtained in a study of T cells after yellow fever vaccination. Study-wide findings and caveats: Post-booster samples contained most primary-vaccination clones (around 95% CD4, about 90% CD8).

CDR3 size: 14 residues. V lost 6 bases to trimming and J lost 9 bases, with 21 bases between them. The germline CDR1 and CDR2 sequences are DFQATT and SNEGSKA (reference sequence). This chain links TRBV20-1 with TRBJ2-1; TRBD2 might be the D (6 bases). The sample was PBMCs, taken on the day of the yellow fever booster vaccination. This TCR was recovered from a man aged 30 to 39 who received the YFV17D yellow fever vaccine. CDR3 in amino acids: CSARDGTLFSEQFF. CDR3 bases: TGCAGTGCACGAGACGGGACTTTATTTTCTGAGCAGTTCTTC.